This TCR beta chain was profiled in a study of blood T cell repertoires in COVID-19. Using immunoSEQ multiplex PCR, the repertoire was profiled, and TCRdb retains in-frame clones only, with some absent. Of about 300,000 clones in the sample, around 87% were seen once. This clone occurred once. The CDR3 is 16 residues long. Trimming stripped 5 bases from V and 0 bases from J, with 11 bases between. Germline V CDR1 and CDR2: SGHAT, FQNNGV. Sample: peripheral blood. The chain has TRBV11-2 and TRBJ2-6; the D is unclear. This TCR was recovered from an older man with acute or convalescent COVID-19. CDR3 sequence reads: CASSLRLDSGANVLTF. The CDR3 DNA follows: TGTGCCAGCAGCCTTAGACTGGACTCTGGGGCCAACGTCCTGACTTTC.